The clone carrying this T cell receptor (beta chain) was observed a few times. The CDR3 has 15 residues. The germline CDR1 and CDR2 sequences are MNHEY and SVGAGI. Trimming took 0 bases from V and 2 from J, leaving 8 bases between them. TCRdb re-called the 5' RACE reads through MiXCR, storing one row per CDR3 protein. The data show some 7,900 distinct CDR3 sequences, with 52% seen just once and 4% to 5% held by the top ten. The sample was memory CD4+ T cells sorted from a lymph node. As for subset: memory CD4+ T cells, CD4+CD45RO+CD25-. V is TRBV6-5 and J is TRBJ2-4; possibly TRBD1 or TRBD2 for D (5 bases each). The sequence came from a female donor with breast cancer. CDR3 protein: CASSYSLGPKNIQYF. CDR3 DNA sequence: TGTGCCAGCAGTTACTCTCTGGGACCCAAAAACATTCAGTACTTC.